A single sample is the source of the 20 T cell receptor beta chains below, sequenced in a study of control samples from healthy donors and cancer patients. Only in-frame clones appear in the TCRdb table, and some are missing; sequencing was by immunoSEQ multiplex PCR. Of about 130,000 clones in the sample, over 75% were seen once. Source material: blood. These receptors were taken from a man aged 50 or older in good health.

V is TRBV30 and J is TRBJ1-2; a weak D match, TRBD1 (5 bases). CDR1 is GTSNPN and CDR2 is SVGIG in the germline V gene (reference sequence). The CDR3 runs to 14 residues. Trimming took off 0 bases at V and 6 bases at J, with 14 bases between the two ends. The CDR3 DNA is TGTGCCTGGAGTGTATGGGGCAGGGTCGATGGCTACACCTTC. It is translated as CAWSVWGRVDGYTF.

The V and J genes are TRBV18 and TRBJ2-1; D perhaps matches TRBD1 (6 bases). V shed 1 base and J shed 10 bases, with 14 bases lying between them. This CDR3 has 14 amino acids. Germline loops: CDR1 KGHSH, CDR2 LQKENI. The CDR3 spells CASSPQNTGMEQFF. DNA of the CDR3: TGTGCCAGCTCACCACAAAATACAGGGATGGAGCAGTTCTTC. The complete variable domain, with remaining parts taken from reference TRBV18 and TRBJ2-1, reads NAGVMQNPRHLVRRRGQEARLRCSPMKGHSHVYWYRQLPEEGLKFMVYLQKENIIDESGMPKERFSAEFPKEGPSILRIQQVVRGDSAAYFCASSPQNTGMEQFFGPGTRLTVL.

The chain uses TRBV5-1 and TRBJ2-1; D might be TRBD2 (5 bases). The CDR3 consists of 13 residues. Trimming cost V 1 base and J 8 bases, with 10 bases left between them. Germline values: CDR1 SGHRS, CDR2 YFSETQ. As DNA, the CDR3 is TGCGCCAGCAGCTTGAAAGGAGGAGATGAGCAGTTCTTC. Protein: CASSLKGGDEQFF.

V gene TRBV28 combines with J gene TRBJ1-5; 7 positions match TRBD1. Unmatched junction bases numbered 5, after V lost 0 bases and J lost 0 bases. The CDR3 runs 17 residues. Germline V gene sequence: CDR1 MDHEN, CDR2 SYDVKM. Written as DNA, the CDR3 is TGTGCCAGCAGTTTATGGGGGACAGATTATAGCAATCAGCCCCAGCATTTT. It specifies CASSLWGTDYSNQPQHF.

The V call is TRBV3-1 (or the pseudogene TRBV3-2), the J call TRBJ1-3; D is perhaps TRBD1 (6 bases). Germline CDR1 and CDR2: LGHDT and YNNKEL (reference sequence). The CDR3 consists of 16 residues. V gave up 1 base and J gave up 2 bases, with 12 bases separating them. Here the CDR3 reads CASSQADRPTGNTIYF. DNA of the CDR3: TGTGCCAGCAGCCAAGCTGACAGGCCCACTGGAAACACCATATATTTT.

The DNA for the CDR3 is TGTGCCAGCAGTAATGATCCAGGGGCCTACGAGCAGTACTTC. Translated: CASSNDPGAYEQYF. This rearrangement joins TRBV2 to TRBJ2-7; the D gene is possibly TRBD1 (6 bases). Germline CDR1 reads SNHLY; CDR2 reads FYNNEI. V gave up 5 bases and J gave up 2 bases, with 13 bases separating them. This CDR3 has 14 residues.

The gene calls are TRBV5-1 and TRBJ2-7, with D perhaps being TRBD1 or TRBD2 (6 bases each). V shed 4 bases and J shed 4 bases, with 18 bases lying between them. Germline CDR1 reads SGHRS; CDR2 reads YFSETQ. The CDR3 loop spans 15 amino acids. The CDR3 is CASSTNPGGGYEQYF. The CDR3 region has the DNA TGCGCCAGCAGCACGAACCCCGGGGGCGGGTACGAGCAGTACTTC.

This clone showed up just once. This chain joins TRBV29-1 and TRBJ1-3; the match to TRBD1 covers 11 bases. The trim removed 4 bases at V and 4 bases at J, leaving 3 bases unmatched. In germline, CDR1 is SQVTM, CDR2 ANQGSEA. The CDR3 length is 14 residues. The CDR3 loop is CSVGTGGPGNTIYF. The DNA of the CDR3 is TGCAGCGTTGGGACAGGGGGCCCGGGAAACACCATATATTTT. Full variable domain (remainder filled in from reference TRBV29-1 and TRBJ1-3): SAVISQKPSRDICQRGTSLTIQCQVDSQVTMMFWYRQQPGQSLTLIATANQGSEATYESGFVIDKFPISRPNLTFSTLTVSNMSPEDSSIYLCSVGTGGPGNTIYFGEGSWLTVV.

The CDR3 nucleotides are TGTGCCAGCAGCTTGTTGGGGGCGAACACTGAAGCTTTCTTT. It specifies CASSLLGANTEAFF. This rearrangement joins TRBV5-6 to TRBJ1-1; D might be TRBD1 (6 bases). Germline V gene data show CDR1 as SGHDT and CDR2 as YYEEEE. The germline V and J ends were trimmed by 1 base and 1 base, with 8 bases remaining between them. The CDR3 is made up of 14 amino acids. Looking up the rest from reference TRBV5-6 and TRBJ1-1 gives the full variable domain: DAGVTQSPTHLIKTRGQQVTLRCSPKSGHDTVSWYQQALGQGPQFIFQYYEEEERQRGNFPDRFSGHQFPNYSSELNVNALLLGDSALYLCASSLLGANTEAFFGQGTRLTVV.

The rearrangement joins TRBV6-6 to TRBJ1-2, with D possibly being TRBD1 (5 bases). The CDR3 extends over 14 amino acids. Trimming took 2 bases from V and 8 from J, leaving 15 bases between them. Germline loops: CDR1 MNHNY, CDR2 SVGAGI (reference sequence). Here the CDR3 DNA reads TGTGCCAGCAGTTACGGAGGAAGTCCAGGGGGCTACACCTTC. Translating it yields CASSYGGSPGGYTF.

This clone showed up just a few times. The chain links TRBV9 to TRBJ1-1, with TRBD1 as a possible D gene (6 bases). Trimming removed 3 bases from V and 0 bases from J, with 9 bases in between. This CDR3 contains 14 residues. In germline, CDR1 is SGDLS, CDR2 YYNGEE. The CDR3 reads CASSGGQLNTEAFF. The CDR3 region has the DNA TGTGCCAGCAGCGGGGGACAATTGAACACTGAAGCTTTCTTT.

This chain connects TRBV28 to TRBJ2-5; TRBD1 aligns across 8 bases. Trimming removed 3 bases from V and 0 bases from J; junction bases left unmatched: 9. The CDR3 totals 17 residues. The germline gives CDR1 MDHEN, CDR2 SYDVKM. CDR3 sequence reads: CASSLGDQGANQETQYF. The CDR3 region has the DNA TGTGCCAGCAGTTTGGGAGACCAGGGGGCTAACCAAGAGACCCAGTACTTC.

This chain uses TRBV19 with TRBJ1-5; D gene unclear. From germline, CDR1 is LNHDA and CDR2 SQIVND (reference sequence). The V end lost 3 bases, the J end lost 9 bases, and 12 bases lay between the germline ends. This CDR3 spans 13 amino acids. CDR3 sequence: CASSMGVVSPQHF. DNA of the CDR3: TGTGCCAGTAGTATGGGTGTGGTTTCGCCCCAGCATTTT.

The rearrangement uses TRBV5-8 and TRBJ1-5; D perhaps matches TRBD1 (5 bases). The CDR3 extends over 16 amino acids. V lost 4 bases and J 2 bases, leaving 16 bases between the germline ends. In germline, CDR1 is SGHTS, CDR2 YDEGEE. The CDR3 is CASSGGMGDRNQPQHF. The CDR3 region has the DNA TGTGCCAGCAGCGGCGGGATGGGGGATCGCAATCAGCCCCAGCATTTT.

The CDR3 region is CASGDYTGELFF. The CDR3 coding sequence is TGTGCCAGCGGAGACTACACCGGGGAGCTGTTTTTT. This chain uses TRBV9 with TRBJ2-2; D ambiguous. This CDR3 contains 12 residues. CDR1 is SGDLS and CDR2 is YYNGEE in the germline V gene. V gave up 7 bases and J gave up 3 bases, with 7 bases separating them.

J is TRBJ1-3 and V is TRBV3-1 (or the pseudogene TRBV3-2), with D unresolved. This CDR3 is 15 amino acids long. V lost 4 bases to trimming and J lost 0 bases, with 10 bases between them. Germline-derived CDR1 and CDR2 are LGHDT and YNNKEL (reference sequence). This CDR3 reads CASSPSLSSGNTIYF. CDR3 bases: TGTGCCAGCAGCCCAAGCCTCTCCTCTGGAAACACCATATATTTT.

The chain links TRBV9 to TRBJ2-2; D possibly corresponds to TRBD1 (6 bases). V lost 3 bases and J lost 5, with 11 bases in between. The germline gives CDR1 SGDLS, CDR2 YYNGEE. The CDR3 covers 14 residues. Here the CDR3 reads CASSGNTGTGELFF. CDR3 DNA: TGTGCCAGCAGCGGAAACACAGGGACCGGGGAGCTGTTTTTT.

The chain joins TRBV14 to TRBJ1-6, with D perhaps TRBD1 (6 bases). The CDR3 is made up of 14 amino acids. Trimming shortened V by 4 bases and J by 8 bases, and 12 bases separated the two germline ends. Germline V gives CDR1 SGHDN, CDR2 FVKESK. The CDR3 is CASSRTAGHSPLHF. The CDR3 DNA is TGTGCCAGCAGCCGGACAGCTGGACATTCACCCCTCCACTTT. The variable domain in full, completed from reference TRBV14 and TRBJ1-6, reads EAGVTQFPSHSVIEKGQTVTLRCDPISGHDNLYWYRRVMGKEIKFLLHFVKESKQDESGMPNNRFLAERTGGTYSTLKVQPAELEDSGVYFCASSRTAGHSPLHFGNGTRLTVT.

This rearrangement joins TRBV11-1 to TRBJ2-7, with TRBD1 as a possible D gene (6 bases). V lost 5 bases, J lost 10 bases, and 18 bases lay in between. The CDR3 contains 13 residues. Germline assignment: CDR1 SGHAT and CDR2 FQDESV (reference sequence). The chain's CDR3 is CASSAGVRGRQYF. DNA of the CDR3: TGTGCCAGCAGCGCAGGGGTGCGAGGGAGACAGTACTTC.

The genes are TRBV23-1 and TRBJ1-6, with TRBD1 matching over 8 bases. TRBV23-1 is treated as an ORF (open reading frame) with a function not yet certain. The trim removed 2 bases at V and 9 bases at J, leaving 6 bases unmatched. The CDR3 extends over 15 amino acids. CDR3 DNA sequence: TGCGCCAGCAGTCAAAGACAGGGGATCGGTTCACCCCTCCACTTT. It yields the protein CASSQRQGIGSPLHF.